A selection of T cell receptor beta chains follows, all from one sample in a study of graft-versus-host responses after intestinal transplantation. Repertoires were generated with immunoSEQ multiplex PCR, while TCRdb's copy carries only in-frame clones and drops some. The sample includes over 60,000 clones, around nine tenths of them seen just once. The specimen was bone marrow, collected 700 to 850 days after intestinal transplantation. The receptors were gathered from a human patient who received an intestinal transplant, so some T cells may come from the graft donor. CDR3s include the opening cysteine and the closing phenylalanine or tryptophan. The D gene is left open where the match is weak. For some rows the clone size is stated as once, few or many, or as a class when expanded; others skip it.

abundance: .
d_gene: TRBD1
v_gene: TRBV6-5
j_gene: TRBJ2-7
CDR3aa: CASSHGTGTYEQYF
CDR3nt: TGTGCCAGCAGTCACGGGACAGGGACCTACGAGCAGTACTTC

abundance: .
d_gene: .
v_gene: TRBV5-1
j_gene: TRBJ1-1
CDR3aa: CASSLAGNTEAFF
CDR3nt: TGCGCCAGCAGCTTGGCCGGGAACACTGAAGCTTTCTTT

abundance: .
d_gene: .
v_gene: TRBV18
j_gene: TRBJ2-4
CDR3aa: CASSPGRGAKNIQYF
CDR3nt: TGTGCCAGCTCACCGGGCAGGGGAGCCAAAAACATTCAGTACTTC

abundance: .
d_gene: .
v_gene: TRBV7-6
j_gene: TRBJ1-4
CDR3aa: CASSLLEEKLFF
CDR3nt: TGTGCCAGCAGTTTACTCGAAGAAAAACTGTTTTTT

abundance: .
d_gene: TRBD1
v_gene: TRBV29-1
j_gene: TRBJ1-2
CDR3aa: CSVKTGQGNYGYTF
CDR3nt: TGCAGCGTAAAAACGGGACAGGGAAACTATGGCTACACCTTC

abundance: .
d_gene: .
v_gene: TRBV6-1
j_gene: TRBJ2-5
CDR3aa: CASSEESGIETQYF
CDR3nt: TGTGCCAGCAGTGAAGAGTCGGGGATAGAGACCCAGTACTTC

abundance: once
d_gene: .
v_gene: TRBV4-1
j_gene: TRBJ1-2
CDR3aa: CASSQGPMGDYGYTF
CDR3nt: TGCGCCAGCAGCCAAGGCCCGATGGGGGACTATGGCTACACCTTC

abundance: few
d_gene: .
v_gene: TRBV27
j_gene: TRBJ1-6
CDR3aa: CASSPQRSPLHF
CDR3nt: TGTGCCAGCAGTCCGCAGCGGTCACCCCTCCACTTT

abundance: .
d_gene: .
v_gene: TRBV25-1
j_gene: TRBJ2-7
CDR3aa: CASSGAGAYEQYF
CDR3nt: TGTGCCAGCAGTGGCGCAGGGGCCTACGAGCAGTACTTC

abundance: few
d_gene: .
v_gene: TRBV6-5
j_gene: TRBJ1-2
CDR3aa: CASRGLSSYTF
CDR3nt: TGTGCCAGCAGGGGACTCTCGTCATACACCTTC

abundance: .
d_gene: .
v_gene: TRBV5-1
j_gene: TRBJ1-1
CDR3aa: CASREIDTEAFF
CDR3nt: TGCGCCAGCAGGGAAATCGACACTGAAGCTTTCTTT

abundance: .
d_gene: TRBD1
v_gene: TRBV29-1
j_gene: TRBJ2-3
CDR3aa: CSLPRTGQTDTQYF
CDR3nt: TGCAGCCTTCCTCGGACAGGCCAGACAGATACGCAGTATTTT

abundance: .
d_gene: .
v_gene: TRBV9
j_gene: TRBJ2-5
CDR3aa: CASSVSELPAWETQYF
CDR3nt: TGTGCCAGCAGCGTATCCGAACTCCCCGCCTGGGAGACCCAGTACTTC

abundance: .
d_gene: .
v_gene: TRBV9
j_gene: TRBJ1-2
CDR3aa: CASSDTRGNSRHSNYGYTF
CDR3nt: TGTGCCAGCAGCGACACCCGGGGCAATTCCCGACATTCTAACTATGGCTACACCTTC

abundance: .
d_gene: TRBD1
v_gene: TRBV30
j_gene: TRBJ1-2
CDR3aa: CAWSGQGVAGYTF
CDR3nt: TGTGCCTGGAGCGGACAGGGCGTAGCTGGCTACACCTTC

abundance: .
d_gene: .
v_gene: TRBV9
j_gene: TRBJ2-1
CDR3aa: CASSTREENEQFF
CDR3nt: TGTGCCAGCAGCACCCGTGAAGAAAATGAGCAGTTCTTC

abundance: .
d_gene: .
v_gene: TRBV10-2
j_gene: TRBJ2-5
CDR3aa: CASSPAGETQYF
CDR3nt: TGCGCCAGCAGTCCAGCGGGAGAGACCCAGTACTTC

abundance: .
d_gene: TRBD1
v_gene: TRBV11-3
j_gene: TRBJ2-5
CDR3aa: CASSPRTGQETQYF
CDR3nt: TGTGCCAGCAGCCCCCGGACAGGGCAAGAGACCCAGTACTTC

abundance: .
d_gene: .
v_gene: TRBV5-1
j_gene: TRBJ2-5
CDR3aa: CASSSGTSQETQYF
CDR3nt: TGCGCCAGCAGCTCGGGGACATCGCAAGAGACCCAGTACTTC

abundance: .
d_gene: .
v_gene: TRBV18
j_gene: TRBJ2-1
CDR3aa: CASSPEVGAEAEQFF
CDR3nt: TGTGCCAGCTCACCCGAGGTGGGGGCGGAGGCTGAGCAGTTCTTC

abundance: .
d_gene: .
v_gene: TRBV18
j_gene: TRBJ2-2
CDR3aa: CASSRRTEGVHTGELFF
CDR3nt: TGTGCCAGCTCACGCAGGACTGAGGGGGTTCACACCGGGGAGCTGTTTTTT

abundance: .
d_gene: TRBD1
v_gene: TRBV11-3
j_gene: TRBJ2-1
CDR3aa: CASSRKGDRGNEQFF
CDR3nt: TGTGCCAGCAGCCGGAAAGGGGACAGGGGCAATGAGCAGTTCTTC

abundance: once
d_gene: .
v_gene: TRBV6-5
j_gene: TRBJ1-3
CDR3aa: CAIRGGPGNTIYF
CDR3nt: TGTGCCATCCGAGGGGGGCCTGGAAACACCATATATTTT

abundance: once
d_gene: .
v_gene: TRBV7-2
j_gene: TRBJ2-7
CDR3aa: CASSLRGTLSEQYF
CDR3nt: TGTGCCAGCAGCTTACGGGGGACTCTCTCCGAGCAGTACTTC

abundance: .
d_gene: .
v_gene: TRBV7-2
j_gene: TRBJ2-1
CDR3aa: CASSLTASVPYNEQFF
CDR3nt: TGTGCCAGCAGCTTAACCGCTAGCGTCCCCTACAATGAGCAGTTCTTC

abundance: .
d_gene: .
v_gene: TRBV19
j_gene: TRBJ1-2
CDR3aa: CASSILWQPINYNYGYTF
CDR3nt: TGTGCCAGTAGTATCCTTTGGCAGCCCATAAACTATAACTATGGCTACACCTTC

abundance: .
d_gene: .
v_gene: TRBV9
j_gene: TRBJ1-2
CDR3aa: CASSVDTGTYGYTF
CDR3nt: TGTGCCAGCAGCGTAGATACAGGTACCTATGGCTACACCTTC

abundance: .
d_gene: .
v_gene: TRBV6-6
j_gene: TRBJ1-2
CDR3aa: CASSLQDNYGYTF
CDR3nt: TGTGCCAGCAGCCTACAGGATAACTATGGCTACACCTTC

abundance: .
d_gene: .
v_gene: TRBV5-1
j_gene: TRBJ2-1
CDR3aa: CASSFKRSRGYNEQFF
CDR3nt: TGCGCCAGCAGCTTTAAACGGAGTAGGGGTTACAATGAGCAGTTCTTC

abundance: .
d_gene: .
v_gene: TRBV15
j_gene: TRBJ2-6
CDR3aa: CATSRERIQTSGANVLTF
CDR3nt: TGTGCCACCAGCAGAGAGCGGATCCAAACCTCTGGGGCCAACGTCCTGACTTTC

abundance: .
d_gene: .
v_gene: TRBV5-6
j_gene: TRBJ2-1
CDR3aa: CASPKGGEEAWTYNEQFF
CDR3nt: TGTGCCAGCCCGAAAGGAGGGGAGGAGGCTTGGACCTACAATGAGCAGTTCTTC

abundance: .
d_gene: TRBD2
v_gene: TRBV5-1
j_gene: TRBJ2-3
CDR3aa: CASSSSGDTDTQYF
CDR3nt: TGCGCCAGCAGCTCTAGCGGTGACACAGATACGCAGTATTTT

abundance: .
d_gene: TRBD2
v_gene: TRBV7-6
j_gene: TRBJ2-3
CDR3aa: CASSLGLAGEADTQYF
CDR3nt: TGTGCCAGCAGCTTAGGCCTAGCGGGAGAAGCAGATACGCAGTATTTT

abundance: .
d_gene: .
v_gene: TRBV6-1
j_gene: TRBJ1-3
CDR3aa: CASRISWGSGNTIYF
CDR3nt: TGTGCCAGCAGAATTAGTTGGGGGTCTGGAAACACCATATATTTT

abundance: .
d_gene: .
v_gene: TRBV4-1
j_gene: TRBJ2-3
CDR3aa: CASSRLPGTDTQYF
CDR3nt: TGCGCCAGCAGCCGCCTCCCGGGCACAGATACGCAGTATTTT

abundance: .
d_gene: .
v_gene: TRBV6-9
j_gene: TRBJ2-7
CDR3aa: CASSYAALSYEQYF
CDR3nt: TGTGCCAGCAGTTACGCTGCACTATCCTACGAGCAGTACTTC

abundance: .
d_gene: .
v_gene: TRBV9
j_gene: TRBJ2-6
CDR3aa: CASSVAGSGANVLTF
CDR3nt: TGTGCCAGCAGCGTAGCGGGCTCTGGGGCCAACGTCCTGACTTTC

abundance: .
d_gene: .
v_gene: TRBV6-1
j_gene: TRBJ1-1
CDR3aa: CASSVEGLRVTEAFF
CDR3nt: TGTGCCAGCAGTGTGGAGGGACTTCGGGTGACTGAAGCTTTCTTT

abundance: .
d_gene: .
v_gene: TRBV9
j_gene: TRBJ1-3
CDR3aa: CASSSGGFSGNTIYF
CDR3nt: TGTGCCAGCAGCTCTGGGGGGTTCTCTGGAAACACCATATATTTT

abundance: .
d_gene: TRBD1
v_gene: TRBV15
j_gene: TRBJ1-5
CDR3aa: CATSRPTGIPLYSNQPQHF
CDR3nt: TGTGCCACCAGCAGACCGACAGGGATCCCACTTTATAGCAATCAGCCCCAGCATTTT

abundance: .
d_gene: .
v_gene: TRBV27
j_gene: TRBJ2-7
CDR3aa: CASSLSSEVSYEQYF
CDR3nt: TGTGCCAGCAGTTTGTCTAGCGAGGTCTCCTACGAGCAGTACTTC

abundance: once
d_gene: .
v_gene: TRBV5-4
j_gene: TRBJ2-5
CDR3aa: CASSLGQGRQTQYF
CDR3nt: TGTGCCAGCAGCTTGGGGCAGGGGAGGCAGACCCAGTACTTC

abundance: .
d_gene: TRBD2
v_gene: TRBV5-1
j_gene: TRBJ2-2
CDR3aa: CASSLGLAAGELFF
CDR3nt: TGCGCCAGCAGCTTGGGACTAGCGGCCGGGGAGCTGTTTTTT

abundance: .
d_gene: .
v_gene: TRBV4-1
j_gene: TRBJ1-2
CDR3aa: CASSQDRADIYGYTF
CDR3nt: TGCGCCAGCAGCCAAGATCGGGCGGACATCTATGGCTACACCTTC

abundance: few
d_gene: TRBD1
v_gene: TRBV6-5
j_gene: TRBJ2-3
CDR3aa: CASSYNRGRKDTQYF
CDR3nt: TGTGCCAGCAGTTATAACAGGGGGCGCAAAGATACGCAGTATTTT

abundance: .
d_gene: .
v_gene: TRBV6-5
j_gene: TRBJ1-1
CDR3aa: CASSPTYLNEAFF
CDR3nt: TGTGCCAGCAGCCCTACTTACCTCAATGAAGCTTTCTTT

abundance: .
d_gene: .
v_gene: TRBV28
j_gene: TRBJ1-4
CDR3aa: CASSLLGGNSSEKLFF
CDR3nt: TGTGCCAGCAGTTTATTAGGGGGTAACTCGTCTGAAAAACTGTTTTTT

abundance: .
d_gene: .
v_gene: TRBV4-1
j_gene: TRBJ2-1
CDR3aa: CASSHGTSYEQFF
CDR3nt: TGCGCCAGCAGCCACGGGACTTCTTATGAGCAGTTCTTC